The 11 T cell receptor beta chains presented below share a single source sample, sequenced in a study of cytomegalovirus exposure and HLA in healthy donors. The PCR contained 60 Vbeta and 13 Jbeta primers. The assay was immunoSEQ multiplex PCR, and TCRdb's table has in-frame clones only and misses some. This sample carries 110,000 to 150,000 clones, about 73% of them seen once, and the ten largest clones take roughly 1.9%. Specimen: PBMCs. The receptors here all came from a woman in her sixties or seventies in good health and CMV-seropositive.

This clone was detected once. This chain uses TRBV15 with TRBJ1-5; the D is unclear. The CDR3 contains 15 residues. Germline V gene data show CDR1 as LNHNV and CDR2 as YYDKDF (reference sequence). V lost 0 bases and J 1 base, leaving 7 bases between the germline ends. CDR3 residues: CATSRDLQSNQPQHF. The CDR3 nucleotides read TGTGCCACCAGCAGAGATTTACAGAGCAATCAGCCCCAGCATTTT.

The chain recombines TRBV28 with TRBJ1-1; D is undetermined. Trimming removed 7 bases at V and 0 bases at J, with 12 bases between. This CDR3 contains 14 residues. Germline V gene sequence: CDR1 MDHEN, CDR2 SYDVKM. CDR3 region: CASTEEVMNTEAFF. CDR3 DNA sequence: TGTGCCAGCACAGAGGAGGTCATGAACACTGAAGCTTTCTTT. Based on the CDR3 plus reference TRBV28 and TRBJ1-1, the full variable domain is DVKVTQSSRYLVKRTGEKVFLECVQDMDHENMFWYRQDPGLGLRLIYFSYDVKMKEKGDIPEGYSVSREKKERFSLILESASTNQTSMYLCASTEEVMNTEAFFGQGTRLTVV.

V usage is TRBV6-1 and J usage is TRBJ1-1, with a possible D match to TRBD1 (6 bases). Germline V gene sequence: CDR1 MNHNS, CDR2 SASEGT. The CDR3 totals 15 residues. V dropped 5 bases and J dropped 8 bases, with 21 bases sitting between them. CDR3 DNA sequence: TGTGCCAGCAGTCGAGTCGACAGGCCCTGGGGGGAAGCTTTCTTT. This translates into CASSRVDRPWGEAFF.

The genes are TRBV5-1 and TRBJ2-7; D may be TRBD1 (5 bases). The V and J ends lost 0 bases and 6 bases respectively, with 7 bases between them. The CDR3 runs 12 residues. Germline assignment: CDR1 SGHRS and CDR2 YFSETQ. CDR3 region: CASSLVGREQYF. CDR3 in DNA: TGCGCCAGCAGCTTGGTGGGGCGCGAGCAGTACTTC.

The chain links TRBV7-2 to TRBJ1-1; D is unclear. This CDR3 is built from 15 residues. The V and J ends lost 1 base and 6 bases respectively, with 15 bases between them. The V gene's germline CDR1 is SGHTA and CDR2 FQGNSA. CDR3 region: CASSLGIRQVAEAFF. CDR3 DNA sequence: TGTGCCAGCAGCTTAGGTATACGCCAGGTCGCTGAAGCTTTCTTT.

The V call is TRBV12-5, the J call TRBJ2-2; D gene uncertain. The CDR3 is 15 residues long. From germline, CDR1 is LGHNT and CDR2 FRNRAP. V shed 0 bases and J shed 3 bases, with 8 bases lying between them. The CDR3 spells CASGLVSDYTGELFF. The CDR3 DNA sequence: TGTGCTAGTGGTTTGGTAAGCGACTACACCGGGGAGCTGTTTTTT.

This clone has more than one count but fewer than ten. The chain couples TRBV9 to TRBJ1-2, with 10 bases that match TRBD1. Germline V CDR1 and CDR2: SGDLS, YYNGEE. CDR3 length: 12 amino acids. Losses at the gene ends were 3 bases for V and 9 bases for J; bases not matched to a gene: 2. The CDR3 here is CASSGQGASYTF. CDR3 nucleotide sequence: TGTGCCAGCAGCGGACAGGGGGCTAGCTACACCTTC.

The chain links TRBV6-5 to TRBJ1-1, with 7 nucleotides matching TRBD1. The trim removed 5 bases at V and 4 bases at J, leaving 7 bases unmatched. The CDR3 is made up of 14 amino acids. Looked up from germline, CDR1 is MNHEY and CDR2 is SVGAGI. The CDR3 loop reads CASSPLTGSTEAFF. The CDR3 DNA sequence: TGTGCCAGCAGTCCTTTGACAGGGAGCACTGAAGCTTTCTTT.

This chain uses TRBV10-3 with TRBJ1-1; D gene ambiguous. Per germline, CDR1 ENHRY and CDR2 SYGVKD. Trimming took off 0 bases at V and 1 base at J, with 9 bases between the two ends. CDR3 size: 15 residues. CDR3 DNA: TGTGCCATCAGTGAGTCGAGGCAGCCGAACACTGAAGCTTTCTTT. The encoded protein is CAISESRQPNTEAFF.

The chain is built from TRBV9 and TRBJ1-3; D unresolved. CDR3 length equals 17 residues. Germline CDR1 reads SGDLS; CDR2 reads YYNGEE. Trimming pared 4 bases from V and 0 bases from J, leaving 17 bases between. The CDR3 here is CASSPSLSGSSGNTIYF. Here the CDR3 DNA reads TGTGCCAGCAGCCCCAGCCTCTCCGGGAGCTCTGGAAACACCATATATTTT.

A word on this clone: Mismatch with germline at one junction end may stem from a read error. This sample includes further DNA sequences coding for the same CDR3. The rearrangement joins TRBV18 to TRBJ2-7, with unresolved D. This CDR3 is 13 amino acids long. Germline lookup yields CDR1 KGHSH and CDR2 LQKENI. CDR3 sequence reads: CASSPPASNEQYF. For the CDR3, the DNA is TGTGCCAGCTCGCCACCCGCTAGTAACGAGCAGTACTTC. Complete variable domain (other parts from reference TRBV18 and TRBJ2-7): NAGVMQNPRHLVRRRGQEARLRCSPMKGHSHVYWYRQLPEEGLKFMVYLQKENIIDESGMPKERFSAEFPKEGPSILRIQQVVRGDSAAYFCASSPPASNEQYFGPGTRLTVT.